The 19 T cell receptor beta chains below all came from one sample that was sequenced in a study of blood T cells in healthy people across ages. It was with a sample-barcoded 5' primer and a J-beta primer mix that a second PCR of about 7 to 12 cycles was run. TCRdb ran MiXCR on the 5' RACE reads and lists one entry per CDR3 protein. The sample holds approximately 900,000 distinct CDR3 sequences, around 49% seen once. Sequencing was performed on blood. The receptor source for this set is a man aged 25-45 years in good health.

The chain links TRBV3-1 to TRBJ2-3; 9 nucleotides agree with TRBD1. This CDR3 is 16 amino acids long. Germline CDR1 and CDR2: LGHDT and YNNKEL (reference sequence). V lost 5 bases, J lost 6 bases, and 12 bases stayed unmatched. CDR3 in amino acids: CASSTPGQGESDTQYF. The CDR3 region has the DNA TGTGCCAGCAGCACTCCGGGACAGGGTGAGTCGGATACGCAGTATTTT.

This chain joins TRBV4-2 and TRBJ2-1, with 8 bases fitting TRBD2. Trimming took 0 bases from V and 3 from J; bases not matched to a gene: 1. This CDR3 has 15 amino acids. Germline loops: CDR1 LGHNA, CDR2 YNFKEQ. DNA of the CDR3: TGTGCCAGCAGCCAAGAGCGGGGGGACTACAATGAGCAGTTCTTC. This sequence encodes CASSQERGDYNEQFF.

The chain combines TRBV20-1 with TRBJ2-5, with D perhaps matching TRBD2 (5 bases). The end of the DNA fits TRBJ2-7 better, so the J call may be wrong. This CDR3 has 15 residues. Germline V CDR1 and CDR2: DFQATT, SNEGSKA (reference sequence). In DNA form, the CDR3 reads TGCAGTGCTAGAGACGGCTCGAGGGCTTTTTACGAGCAGTACTTC. Its protein is CSARDGSRAFYEQYF.

As DNA, the CDR3 is TGTGCCAGCAGCTCGAACAGTAACTATGGCTACACCTTC. This gives the protein CASSSNSNYGYTF. This chain connects TRBV7-2 to TRBJ1-2, with no clear D. Germline V gene data show CDR1 as SGHTA and CDR2 as FQGNSA. The CDR3 contains 13 residues. Between the trimmed V and J ends, which lost 4 bases and 1 base, there was a span of 7 bases.

In its sample, this clonotype was seen a few times. V is TRBV9 and J is TRBJ2-3; a possible D gene is TRBD2 (6 bases). This CDR3 is 15 amino acids long. Germline loops: CDR1 SGDLS, CDR2 YYNGEE. V was trimmed by 0 bases and J by 3 bases, leaving 11 bases between them. CDR3 in amino acids: CASSVDAGTTDTQYF. The CDR3 DNA follows: TGTGCCAGCAGCGTAGATGCGGGGACTACAGATACGCAGTATTTT.

The chain combines TRBV3-1 with TRBJ2-5, with a tentative D call TRBD1 (5 bases). The CDR3 is 16 residues long. Germline V gives CDR1 LGHDT, CDR2 YNNKEL (reference sequence). Trimming left V 4 bases short and J 5 bases short, with 20 bases between. The CDR3 loop reads CASSLHGQGLAETQYF. CDR3 DNA sequence: TGTGCCAGCAGCCTGCACGGCCAGGGTTTGGCGGAGACCCAGTACTTC.

Comment on this clonotype: One end of the junction fails to match germline, which may point to a read error. The genes are TRBV18 and TRBJ1-2; D ambiguous. There are 15 residues in the CDR3. Germline values: CDR1 KGHSH, CDR2 LQKENI. The CDR3 bases are TGTGCCGGCTCACCACAGCGAGGTATTGGCTATGGCTACACCTTC. Protein sequence: CAGSPQRGIGYGYTF.

With respect to this clonotype: A read error may explain this, as a much larger clone is one base away. This chain links TRBV5-4 with TRBJ2-3; 7 bases are a match to TRBD2. Germline V gene sequence: CDR1 SGHNT, CDR2 YYREEE (reference sequence). V lost 4 bases to trimming and J lost 1 base; unmatched junction nucleotides: 9. The CDR3 contains 16 residues. CDR3 in amino acids: CASSIGTNGGTDTQYF. Here the CDR3 DNA reads TGTGCCAGCAGCATAGGGACTAACGGGGGCACAGATACGCAGTATTTT.

The chain recombines TRBV7-9 with TRBJ2-3; D possibly corresponds to TRBD2 (5 bases). Trimming removed 5 bases at V and 8 bases at J, with 14 bases between. CDR3 length: 13 amino acids. From germline, CDR1 is SEHNR and CDR2 FQNEAQ (reference sequence). CDR3 DNA: TGTGCCAGCAGCGTTGATGGGAGAGGTACGCAGTATTTT. Protein product: CASSVDGRGTQYF.

The chain couples TRBV20-1 to TRBJ2-7, with 10 bases fitting TRBD2. There are 13 residues in the CDR3. V lost 3 bases, J lost 1 base, and 0 bases stayed unmatched. CDR1 is DFQATT and CDR2 is SNEGSKA in the germline V gene (reference sequence). The CDR3 DNA is TGCAGTGCTAGTAGCGGGGGGTCCTACGAGCAGTACTTC. Encoded protein: CSASSGGSYEQYF.

This chain uses TRBV7-2 with TRBJ2-1; no definite D call. The CDR3 covers 15 residues. CDR1 and CDR2 (germline): SGHTA, FQGNSA. V lost 6 bases, J lost 7 bases, and 19 bases lay in between. The CDR3 reads CASRWLDGNSNEQFF. CDR3 nucleotides: TGTGCCAGCAGATGGTTGGATGGCAATTCGAATGAGCAGTTCTTC.

The chain recombines TRBV6-2 or TRBV6-3 with TRBJ1-1; TRBD1 matches at 7 bases. Germline assignment: CDR1 MNHEY and CDR2 SVGEGT. The CDR3 loop spans 17 amino acids. V was clipped by 8 bases and J by 4 bases; unmatched bases: 19. CDR3 in amino acids: CASATGKGQRRVTEAFF. The CDR3 DNA is TGTGCCAGCGCTACCGGGAAGGGACAGCGGAGGGTCACTGAAGCTTTCTTT.

This rearrangement joins TRBV7-9 to TRBJ2-7; 9 bases line up with TRBD2. The CDR3 consists of 16 residues. V lost 2 bases and J lost 5; bases outside the gene matches: 10. Germline lookup yields CDR1 SEHNR and CDR2 FQNEAQ (reference sequence). For the CDR3, the DNA is TGTGCCAGCAGCTTAAGTAGCGGGGGTATTATCCACGAGCAGTACTTC. It codes for CASSLSSGGIIHEQYF.

The rearrangement links TRBV20-1 to TRBJ2-7; D is unclear. The CDR3 runs to 13 residues. Trimming pared 5 bases from V and 1 base from J, leaving 12 bases between. From germline, CDR1 is DFQATT and CDR2 SNEGSKA (reference sequence). The CDR3 coding sequence is TGCAGTGCTGCCCATGGGTCATCCTACGAGCAGTACTTC. Protein product: CSAAHGSSYEQYF.

CDR3 protein: CSARDTEAFF. CDR3 nucleotide sequence: TGCAGTGCCCGGGACACTGAAGCTTTCTTT. This chain uses TRBV20-1 with TRBJ1-1; D ambiguous. Germline loops: CDR1 DFQATT, CDR2 SNEGSKA (reference sequence). Trimming left V 6 bases short and J 3 bases short, with 5 bases between. This CDR3 is built from 10 residues.

The rearrangement joins TRBV5-8 to TRBJ1-2, with a possible D match to TRBD1 (5 bases). V was pared by 3 bases and J by 9 bases, with 12 bases between. This CDR3 has 12 amino acids. Germline V gene lookup returns CDR1 SGHTS and CDR2 YDEGEE. The CDR3: CASSSGWVRYTF. The CDR3 DNA is TGTGCCAGCAGCTCAGGGTGGGTTCGCTACACCTTC. Variable domain in full (rest from reference TRBV5-8 and TRBJ1-2): EAGVTQSPTHLIKTRGQQATLRCSPISGHTSVYWYQQALGLGLQFLLWYDEGEERNRGNFPPRFSGRQFPNYSSELNVNALELEDSALYLCASSSGWVRYTFGSGTRLTVV.

DNA of the CDR3: TGTGCCAGCAGTGAAAGAGGGACAGGGGACAACACCGGGGAGCTGTTTTTT. This codes for CASSERGTGDNTGELFF. The chain recombines TRBV6-1 with TRBJ2-2, with 10 bases matching TRBD1. The CDR3 contains 17 residues. Trimming removed 2 bases from V and 2 bases from J; junction bases left unmatched: 5. Per germline, CDR1 MNHNS and CDR2 SASEGT.

Only a few counts were recorded for this clonotype. The rearrangement links TRBV29-1 to TRBJ2-1; D possibly matches TRBD1 or TRBD2 (5 bases each). From germline, CDR1 is SQVTM and CDR2 ANQGSEA. The CDR3 totals 12 residues. V was shortened by 7 bases and J by 11 bases, with 18 bases between the two germline ends. CDR3 in DNA: TGCAGCGGGGATGATGGGGGAGTGAAGCAGTTCTTC. It specifies CSGDDGGVKQFF.

The chain has TRBV4-1 and TRBJ2-1, with TRBD2 matching 10 bases. After removal of 1 base from V and 6 bases from J, the junction contained 3 bases not matched to a gene. Germline lookup yields CDR1 MGHRA and CDR2 YSYEKL. The CDR3 runs 15 residues. The CDR3: CASSQAGTSVNEQFF. In DNA form, the CDR3 reads TGCGCCAGCAGCCAAGCCGGGACTAGCGTCAATGAGCAGTTCTTC.